A single T cell receptor beta chain is shown here with its context. Its antigen is currently not known. The input lacks base qualities; no much larger clone sits a single base away. V is trimmed back by 4 bases and J by 11 bases, and the junction contains 9 bases that no gene match accounts for. The CDR3 covers 15 residues, taking in both the cysteine and the phenylalanine. Solely the CDR3 DNA is kept, with 45 bases framed from the first base. Looking up the germline V gene yields CDR1 SGDLS and CDR2 YYNGEE. The sample comes from a study of beta chain features in type 1 diabetes (dated by TCRdb to the late 2010s). As for the study more broadly: Patients and healthy donors did not differ in mean age, gender distribution, total cell number or subset yield. A total of roughly 110 million sorted cells were examined across all samples, and the number of cells per subset was strongly correlated with RNA yield. The study compared TCRB repertoires of sorted circulating CD4+ T cell subsets between recently diagnosed type 1 diabetes patients and matched healthy donors. Regulatory and stem cell-like memory subsets were obtained from only 8 patients and roughly 8 healthy donors, while naive and central memory subsets were obtained from all 28 donors.

What the research found in general, with its limitations: Naive, central memory and regulatory TCRB repertoires appeared to be more similar among patients than among healthy donors. Only small numbers of individuals were included in the HLA sub-analyses, which left unresolved whether HLA type had any influence on TCRB rearrangement. Sequencing cDNA rather than genomic DNA could over-represent highly expressing activated cells, although activation and CD3 levels did not differ between groups. Type 1 diabetes patients showed a moderate but significant shortening of TCRB CDR3 length in all four CD4+ subsets. At VDJ recombination sites, type 1 diabetes patients had fewer insertions and more deleted nucleotides, which implies abnormalities in thymic rearrangement. PCR may preferentially amplify shorter templates, but because patient and control samples were amplified and corrected together, any resulting skew would affect both groups equally.

From each donor, a single peripheral blood sample of roughly 0.11 L on average was drawn into heparinised tubes. Naive, central memory, regulatory and stem cell-like memory CD4+ T cells were sorted on a BD FACSAria II using a panel including CD45RO, CCR7, CD25, CD127, CD95 and CD27. Every sorted population had a purity above 95%. PBMCs were isolated immediately by Lymphoprep density gradient centrifugation and stained directly without culture. So that batch effects would be minimized, each experiment stained and sorted samples in pairs, pairing one healthy donor with one patient. The entire amount of isolated RNA was reverse transcribed using the High Capacity cDNA Reverse Transcription Kit, so the sequenced TCRB transcripts were expressed ones. Deep immunoSEQ sequencing was applied to naive, central memory and regulatory T cell samples, giving an average of around 3.8 million total reads per sample. Sorted cells were lysed in RLT buffer, and RNA was extracted using DNase-treated RNeasy Micro or Mini kits according to cell number. Each cell subset was processed on its own to prevent cross-contamination, while patient and healthy donor samples were processed together. Using the immunoSEQ multiplex PCR, TCRB sequences were amplified from cDNA into 87-bp fragments spanning the CDR3 region. Sequencing of the amplicons was done on the Illumina HiSeq platform. Per the source publication's procedure: PCR bias was computationally corrected using synthetic template baselines, reads within Hamming distance 2 were collapsed, and singletons that could not be merged were discarded. Reads were aligned to IMGT to assign V, D and J genes, CDR3 length, and insertions or deletions at six rearrangement sites. Clonotype counts were normalized to sorted cell number within each subset before computing true diversity and Gini coefficients with the tcR R package. Repertoire sharing was quantified using the overlap coefficient calculated on TCRB nucleotide sequences. Out-of-frame TCRB sequences from naive cells were analyzed to stand in for the pre-selection repertoire. Sourced from immuneACCESS, this table was stored by TCRdb with only in-frame sequences that have V and J called. A share of the clones is absent; for the studies checked, an unresolved V gene accounts for under half, and the remainder has no known explanation. For V, J and clone size, that table is used; D and trimming come from the DNA. The sample profile shows approximately 150,000 clones; roughly 60% of them were found once. Of the sample, 0.08% to 0.09% is held by the ten largest clones.

This chain joins TRBV9 to TRBJ1-6, with TRBD1 identical over 10 junction bases. The receptor comes from a man younger than 40 with type 1 diabetes. Material: naive CD4+ T cells from blood. The meaning of the sample's cell subset or site label: true naive CD4+ T cells. The CDR3 region has the sequence CASSTRTGGEAPLHF. The DNA sequence is as follows: TGTGCCAGCAGCACCCGGACAGGGGGAGAGGCACCCCTCCACTTT. With all but the CDR3 taken from the reference TRBV9 and TRBJ1-6 genes, the full variable domain is: DSGVTQTPKHLITATGQRVTLRCSPRSGDLSVYWYQQSLDQGLQFLIQYYNGEERAKGNILERFSAQQFPDLHSELNLSSLELGDSALYFCASSTRTGGEAPLHFGNGTRLTVT.